Shown below are 19 T cell receptor beta chains from a single sample sequenced in a study of blood T cell repertoires in COVID-19. The assay was immunoSEQ multiplex PCR, and TCRdb's table has in-frame clones only and misses some. The sample includes under 300,000 clones, 84% of them seen just once. Sequenced material: peripheral blood. The receptors come from a woman aged 35 to 49 who had recovered from COVID-19.

J is TRBJ2-1 and V is TRBV7-9; D not certain. Per germline, CDR1 SEHNR and CDR2 FQNEAQ (reference sequence). CDR3 size: 13 residues. V shed 5 bases and J shed 0 bases, with 5 bases lying between them. The CDR3 DNA is TGTGCCAGCAGCCCGGTCTCCTACAATGAGCAGTTCTTC. This encodes CASSPVSYNEQFF.

CDR3 coding DNA: TGTGCCAGCAGCGTTTTTAGCTCCTACAATGAGCAGTTCTTC. Translated: CASSVFSSYNEQFF. The chain employs TRBV9 and TRBJ2-1, with unresolved D. The CDR3 totals 14 residues. The germline V and J ends were trimmed by 2 bases and 0 bases, with 6 bases remaining between them. The germline CDR1 and CDR2 sequences are SGDLS and YYNGEE.

The chain uses TRBV28 and TRBJ1-2; 7 bases align to TRBD1. CDR1 is MDHEN and CDR2 is SYDVKM in the germline V gene. V gave up 6 bases and J gave up 8 bases; unmatched junction bases: 12. This CDR3 contains 14 residues. The CDR3 loop reads CASSRHRGYGGYTF. The CDR3 nucleotides are TGTGCCAGCAGCCGTCACAGGGGCTATGGCGGCTACACCTTC.

The V and J genes are TRBV10-3 and TRBJ2-5; TRBD2 matches at 9 bases. The V segment lost 6 bases and the J segment 2 bases; nucleotides outside the gene matches: 4. Germline-derived CDR1 and CDR2 are ENHRY and SYGVKD. This CDR3 is 14 amino acids long. The CDR3 region is CAIRPTSGQETQYF. CDR3 in DNA: TGTGCCATCAGACCTACTAGCGGGCAAGAGACCCAGTACTTC.

J is TRBJ1-1 and V is TRBV7-9; possibly TRBD1 for D (6 bases). Germline V lookup: CDR1 SEHNR, CDR2 FQNEAQ (reference sequence). The ends were cut back, 7 bases at V and 1 base at J, with 22 bases in the middle. There are 17 residues in the CDR3. CDR3 sequence: CASTGGAGLLSNTEAFF. CDR3 sequence (DNA): TGTGCCAGCACCGGGGGGGCAGGCCTATTGTCGAACACTGAAGCTTTCTTT.

This chain uses TRBV6-2 or TRBV6-3 with TRBJ1-6, with D unresolved. There are 15 residues in the CDR3. Germline lookup yields CDR1 MNHEY and CDR2 SVGEGT. V was shortened by 2 bases and J by 6 bases, with 11 bases between the two germline ends. CDR3 in DNA: TGTGCCAGCAGTTACCTGCCTACCCCTAATTCACCCCTCCACTTT. Its protein product is CASSYLPTPNSPLHF.

This sequence joins TRBV5-1 and TRBJ2-7, with D maybe TRBD2 (6 bases). This CDR3 has 14 residues. Trimming took off 0 bases at V and 2 bases at J, with 9 bases between the two ends. Germline V gene data show CDR1 as SGHRS and CDR2 as YFSETQ. CDR3 nucleotides: TGCGCCAGCAGCTTGGACGGGGGTCCCTACGAGCAGTACTTC. This sequence encodes CASSLDGGPYEQYF.

This clone has a single count. The chain employs TRBV18 and TRBJ1-2; 9 bases fit TRBD1. Trimming took 2 bases from V and 7 from J; bases not matched to a gene: 5. From germline, CDR1 is KGHSH and CDR2 LQKENI. CDR3 length: 14 residues. The CDR3 spells CASSPGDRGVGYTF. For the CDR3, the DNA is TGTGCCAGCTCACCAGGAGACAGGGGGGTTGGCTACACCTTC.

The rearrangement uses TRBV5-1 and TRBJ1-1; D is perhaps TRBD1 (6 bases). The V end lost 6 bases, the J end lost 1 base, and 10 bases lay between the germline ends. The CDR3 sequence is 13 residues long. The germline CDR1 and CDR2 sequences are SGHRS and YFSETQ. The CDR3 spells CASKPQGNTEAFF. For the CDR3, the DNA is TGCGCCAGCAAACCACAGGGGAACACTGAAGCTTTCTTT.

The chain links TRBV5-6 to TRBJ1-5, with 10 nucleotides matching TRBD1. The CDR3 has 17 residues. J gave up 6 bases and V 0 bases, and 9 bases lay outside the gene matches. CDR1 is SGHDT, CDR2 YYEEEE, per germline. Written as DNA, the CDR3 is TGTGCCAGCAGCTTGGCTGGACAGGGGGTGGTGGTTCAGCCCCAGCATTTT. This sequence encodes CASSLAGQGVVVQPQHF.

The count of this clone is one. This chain links TRBV5-1 with TRBJ2-2; a weak D match, TRBD1 (6 bases). CDR3 size: 17 residues. V gave up 4 bases and J gave up 4 bases, with 20 bases separating them. CDR1 SGHRS and CDR2 YFSETQ come from the germline V gene. CDR3 nucleotides: TGCGCCAGCAGCAGATTATCAGGGGCAGTTGTCACCGGGGAGCTGTTTTTT. The encoded protein is CASSRLSGAVVTGELFF.

The chain joins TRBV10-3 to TRBJ1-3, with 8 bases that match TRBD1. CDR3 size: 17 residues. J lost 0 bases, V lost 3 bases, and 7 bases had no gene match. Germline CDR1 reads ENHRY; CDR2 reads SYGVKD. As DNA, the CDR3 is TGTGCCATCAGTGATAGGCAGGGGGCCATCTCTGGAAACACCATATATTTT. Translating it yields CAISDRQGAISGNTIYF.

This clone has only a few counts. V is TRBV7-9 and J is TRBJ2-3, with 7 bases identical to TRBD2. The CDR3 extends over 13 amino acids. Germline lookup yields CDR1 SEHNR and CDR2 FQNEAQ (reference sequence). V lost 5 bases, J lost 6 bases, and 5 bases stayed unmatched. For the CDR3, the DNA is TGTGCCAGCAGCCCCGGGGGGTTGGATACGCAGTATTTT. Encoded protein: CASSPGGLDTQYF.

The CDR3 DNA reads TGTGCCAGCAGTCCCAATAGCGAAAAACTGTTTTTT. This gives the protein CASSPNSEKLFF. The chain employs TRBV28 and TRBJ1-4; D uncertain. CDR3 length: 12 amino acids. V was clipped by 5 bases and J by 8 bases, with 9 bases between them. Germline V gene data show CDR1 as MDHEN and CDR2 as SYDVKM.

The chain uses TRBV30 and TRBJ2-1; unclear D gene. CDR3 size: 13 residues. Between the trimmed V and J ends, which lost 8 bases and 9 bases, there was a span of 20 bases. Germline CDR1 is GTSNPN and CDR2 is SVGIG (reference sequence). The CDR3 region has the DNA TGTGCCCTCAACTCACTGGTTCGCGGTGAGCAGTTCTTC. Translation gives CALNSLVRGEQFF.

This chain joins TRBV15 and TRBJ1-3; 8 bases align to TRBD1. The J segment lost 1 base and the V segment lost 1 base, leaving 0 bases of the junction unmatched. This CDR3 is built from 15 residues. Per germline, CDR1 LNHNV and CDR2 YYDKDF (reference sequence). CDR3 in DNA: TGTGCCACCAGCAGAGGACAGGGGTCTGGAAACACCATATATTTT. Amino acids: CATSRGQGSGNTIYF.

The chain combines TRBV20-1 with TRBJ2-5; D uncertain. The CDR3 covers 10 residues. V was shortened by 4 bases and J by 3 bases, with 3 bases between the two germline ends. Germline V gives CDR1 DFQATT, CDR2 SNEGSKA (reference sequence). The CDR3 sequence is CSATEETQYF. CDR3 sequence (DNA): TGCAGTGCTACAGAAGAGACCCAGTACTTC.

The V gene is TRBV24-1, the J gene TRBJ2-3; TRBD1 matches at 10 bases. With V trimmed by 4 bases and J by 2 bases, 5 bases remained unmatched. Germline lookup yields CDR1 KGHDR and CDR2 SFDVKD. The CDR3 consists of 16 residues. This chain's CDR3 is CATSDLGQGNTDTQYF. The CDR3 DNA is TGTGCCACCAGTGACCTGGGACAGGGGAACACAGATACGCAGTATTTT.

This clone was observed a handful of times. V usage is TRBV3-1 (or the pseudogene TRBV3-2) and J usage is TRBJ2-5; 7 bases line up with TRBD1. Germline V gene lookup returns CDR1 LGHDT and CDR2 YNNKEL (reference sequence). J was trimmed by 5 bases and V by 6 bases; bases with no gene match: 9. The CDR3 length is 14 residues. The CDR3 DNA reads as TGTGCCAGCAGTCCGACAGGGATTGGGGAGACCCAGTACTTC. Translating it yields CASSPTGIGETQYF.